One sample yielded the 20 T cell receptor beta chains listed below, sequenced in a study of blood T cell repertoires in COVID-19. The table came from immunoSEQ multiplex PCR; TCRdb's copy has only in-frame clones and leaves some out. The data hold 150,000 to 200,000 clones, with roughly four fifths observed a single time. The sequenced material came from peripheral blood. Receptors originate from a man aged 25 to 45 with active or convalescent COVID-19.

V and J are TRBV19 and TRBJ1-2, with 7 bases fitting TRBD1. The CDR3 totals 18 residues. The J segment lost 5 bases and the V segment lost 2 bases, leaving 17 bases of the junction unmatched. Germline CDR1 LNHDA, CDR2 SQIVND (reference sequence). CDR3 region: CASSIFLQLGQQKYGYTF. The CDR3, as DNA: TGTGCCAGTAGTATATTCCTGCAGTTGGGACAGCAGAAATATGGCTACACCTTC.

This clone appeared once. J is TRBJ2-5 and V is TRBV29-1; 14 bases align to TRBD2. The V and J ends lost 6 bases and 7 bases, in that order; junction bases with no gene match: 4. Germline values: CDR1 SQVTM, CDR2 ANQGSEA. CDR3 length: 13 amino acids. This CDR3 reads CSVGLAGVGTQYF. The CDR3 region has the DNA TGCAGCGTGGGACTAGCGGGAGTAGGGACCCAGTACTTC. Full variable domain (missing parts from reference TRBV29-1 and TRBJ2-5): SAVISQKPSRDICQRGTSLTIQCQVDSQVTMMFWYRQQPGQSLTLIATANQGSEATYESGFVIDKFPISRPNLTFSTLTVSNMSPEDSSIYLCSVGLAGVGTQYFGPGTRLLVL.

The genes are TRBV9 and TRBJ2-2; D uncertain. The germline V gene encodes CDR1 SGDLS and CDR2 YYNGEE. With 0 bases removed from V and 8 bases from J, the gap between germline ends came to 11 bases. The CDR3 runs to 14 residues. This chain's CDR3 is CASSVDSPVGELFF. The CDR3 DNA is TGTGCCAGCAGCGTAGACTCCCCCGTTGGGGAGCTGTTTTTT.

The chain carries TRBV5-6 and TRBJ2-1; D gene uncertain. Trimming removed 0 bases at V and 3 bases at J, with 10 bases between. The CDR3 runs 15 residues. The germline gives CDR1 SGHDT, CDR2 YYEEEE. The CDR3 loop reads CASSLGPGLYNEQFF. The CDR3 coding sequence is TGTGCCAGCAGCTTGGGGCCAGGCCTCTACAATGAGCAGTTCTTC.

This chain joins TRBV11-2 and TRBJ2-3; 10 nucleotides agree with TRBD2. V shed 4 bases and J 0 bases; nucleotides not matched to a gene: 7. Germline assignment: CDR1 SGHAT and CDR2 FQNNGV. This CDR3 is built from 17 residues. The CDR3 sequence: CASSSKRGGPSTDTQYF. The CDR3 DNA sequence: TGTGCCAGCAGCTCCAAGCGGGGGGGCCCTAGCACAGATACGCAGTATTTT.

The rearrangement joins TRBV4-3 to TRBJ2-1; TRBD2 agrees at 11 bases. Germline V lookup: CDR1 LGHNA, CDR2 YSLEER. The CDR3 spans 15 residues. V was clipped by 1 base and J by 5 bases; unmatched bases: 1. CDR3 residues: CASSQGLAGNNEQFF. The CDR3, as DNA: TGCGCCAGCAGCCAAGGACTAGCGGGAAACAATGAGCAGTTCTTC.

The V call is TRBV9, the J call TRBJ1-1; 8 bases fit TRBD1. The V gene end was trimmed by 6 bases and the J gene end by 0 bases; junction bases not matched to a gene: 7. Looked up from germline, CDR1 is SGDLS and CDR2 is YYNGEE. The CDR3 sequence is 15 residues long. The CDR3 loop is CASNSGQVMNTEAFF. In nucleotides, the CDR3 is TGTGCCAGCAACTCGGGACAGGTCATGAACACTGAAGCTTTCTTT.

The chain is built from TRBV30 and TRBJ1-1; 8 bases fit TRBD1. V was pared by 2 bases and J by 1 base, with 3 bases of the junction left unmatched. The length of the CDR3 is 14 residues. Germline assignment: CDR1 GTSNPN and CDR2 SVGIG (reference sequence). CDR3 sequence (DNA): TGTGCCTGGAGTCGCGGGACAGGGAACACTGAAGCTTTCTTT. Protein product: CAWSRGTGNTEAFF.

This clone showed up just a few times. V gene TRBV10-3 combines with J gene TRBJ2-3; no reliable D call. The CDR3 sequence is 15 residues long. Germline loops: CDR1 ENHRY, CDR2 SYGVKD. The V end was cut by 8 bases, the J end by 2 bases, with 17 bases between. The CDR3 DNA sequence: TGTGCCATCGATCACGGCGGCTTACTCACAGATACGCAGTATTTT. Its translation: CAIDHGGLLTDTQYF.

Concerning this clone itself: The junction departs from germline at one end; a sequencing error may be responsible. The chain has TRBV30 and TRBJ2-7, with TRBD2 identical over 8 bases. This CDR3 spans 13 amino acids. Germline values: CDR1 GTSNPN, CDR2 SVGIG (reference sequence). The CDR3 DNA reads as TGTGCCTGGAGTGTACCCCGCGGGACTAGTAAGAACTTC. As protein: CAWSVPRGTSKNF.

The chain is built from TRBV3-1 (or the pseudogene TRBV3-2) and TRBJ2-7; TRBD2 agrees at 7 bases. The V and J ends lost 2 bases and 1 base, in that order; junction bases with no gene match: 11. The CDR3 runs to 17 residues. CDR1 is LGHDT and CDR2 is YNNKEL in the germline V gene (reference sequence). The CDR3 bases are TGTGCCAGCAGCCAAACCGGACGGGGGGTTCATTCCTACGAGCAGTACTTC. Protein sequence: CASSQTGRGVHSYEQYF.

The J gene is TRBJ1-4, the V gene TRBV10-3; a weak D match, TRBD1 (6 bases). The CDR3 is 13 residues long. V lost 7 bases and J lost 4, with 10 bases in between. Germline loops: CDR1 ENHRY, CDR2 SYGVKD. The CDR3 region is CAITGGLNEKLFF. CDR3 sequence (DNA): TGTGCCATCACGGGGGGCCTTAATGAAAAACTGTTTTTT.

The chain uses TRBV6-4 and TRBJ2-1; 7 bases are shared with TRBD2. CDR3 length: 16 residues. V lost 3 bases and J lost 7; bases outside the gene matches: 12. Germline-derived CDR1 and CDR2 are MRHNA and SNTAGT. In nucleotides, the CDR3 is TGTGCCAGCAGTGAAGGGCTAGCGGTGAAAGGGAATGAGCAGTTCTTC. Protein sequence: CASSEGLAVKGNEQFF.

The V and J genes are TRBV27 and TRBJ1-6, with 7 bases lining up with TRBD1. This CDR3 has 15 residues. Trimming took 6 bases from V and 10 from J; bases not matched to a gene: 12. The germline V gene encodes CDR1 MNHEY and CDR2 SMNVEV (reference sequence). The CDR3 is CASSRLQGKGSPLHF. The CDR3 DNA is TGTGCCAGCAGCCGATTACAGGGGAAGGGATCACCCCTCCACTTT.

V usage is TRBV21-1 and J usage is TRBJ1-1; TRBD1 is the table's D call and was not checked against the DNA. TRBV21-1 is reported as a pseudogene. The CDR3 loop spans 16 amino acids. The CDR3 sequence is CASSKRGTLGNTEAFF. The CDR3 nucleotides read TGTGCCAGCAGCAAAAGGGGGACACTCGGGAACACTGAAGCTTTCTTT.

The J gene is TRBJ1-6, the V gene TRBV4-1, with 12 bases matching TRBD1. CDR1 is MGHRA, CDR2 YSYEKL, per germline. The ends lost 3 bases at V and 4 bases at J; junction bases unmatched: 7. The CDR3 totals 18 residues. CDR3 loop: CASSQAGTGGSYNSPLHF. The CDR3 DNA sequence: TGCGCCAGCAGCCAGGCCGGGACAGGGGGCTCGTATAATTCACCCCTCCACTTT.

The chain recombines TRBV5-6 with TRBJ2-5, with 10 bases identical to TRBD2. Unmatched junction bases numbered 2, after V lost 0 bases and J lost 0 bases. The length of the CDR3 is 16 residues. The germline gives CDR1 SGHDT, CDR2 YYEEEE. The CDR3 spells CASSLDSGRYQETQYF. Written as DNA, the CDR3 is TGTGCCAGCAGCTTGGATAGCGGGAGGTACCAAGAGACCCAGTACTTC.

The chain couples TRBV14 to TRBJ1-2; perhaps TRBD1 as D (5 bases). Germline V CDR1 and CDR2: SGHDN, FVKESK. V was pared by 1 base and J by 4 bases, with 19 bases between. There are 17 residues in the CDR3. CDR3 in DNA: TGTGCCAGCAGCCAAGGTCTTAAGACAGAGGACACCTATGGCTACACCTTC. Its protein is CASSQGLKTEDTYGYTF.

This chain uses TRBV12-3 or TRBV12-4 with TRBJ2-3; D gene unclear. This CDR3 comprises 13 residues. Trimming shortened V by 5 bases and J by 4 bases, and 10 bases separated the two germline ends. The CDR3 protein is CASSPLGPDTQYF. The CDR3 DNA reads TGTGCCAGCAGTCCCCTGGGCCCAGATACGCAGTATTTT.

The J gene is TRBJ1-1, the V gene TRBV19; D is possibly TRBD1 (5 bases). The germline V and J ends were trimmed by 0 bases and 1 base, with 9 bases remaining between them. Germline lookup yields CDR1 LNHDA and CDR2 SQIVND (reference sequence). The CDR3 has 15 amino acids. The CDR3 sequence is CASSIDFRANTEAFF. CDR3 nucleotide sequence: TGTGCCAGTAGTATAGATTTCAGGGCGAACACTGAAGCTTTCTTT.